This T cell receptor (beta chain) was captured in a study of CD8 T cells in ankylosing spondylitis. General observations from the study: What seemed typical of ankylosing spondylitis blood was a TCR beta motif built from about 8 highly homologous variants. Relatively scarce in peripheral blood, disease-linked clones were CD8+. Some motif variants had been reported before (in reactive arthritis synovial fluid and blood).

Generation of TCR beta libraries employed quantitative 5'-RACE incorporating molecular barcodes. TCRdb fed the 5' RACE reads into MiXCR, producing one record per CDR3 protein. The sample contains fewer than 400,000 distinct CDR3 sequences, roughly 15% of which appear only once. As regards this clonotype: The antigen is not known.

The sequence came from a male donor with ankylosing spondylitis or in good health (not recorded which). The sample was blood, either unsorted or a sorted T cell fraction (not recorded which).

CDR3 in amino acids: CASSQTIRSYNEQFF. The CDR3, as DNA: TGTGCCAGCAGCCAGACTATCCGCTCCTACAATGAGCAGTTCTTC. V usage is TRBV7-2 and J usage is TRBJ2-1; TRBD2 might be the D (5 bases). The CDR3 contains 15 residues. CDR1 is SGHTA and CDR2 is FQGNSA in the germline V gene. V was pared by 5 bases and J by 0 bases, with 11 bases between. The full variable domain, completed using reference TRBV7-2 and TRBJ2-1, is GAGVSQSPSNKVTEKGKDVELRCDPISGHTALYWYRQSLGQGLEFLIYFQGNSAPDKSGLPSDRFSAERTGGSVSTLTIQRTQQEDSAVYLCASSQTIRSYNEQFFGPGTRLTVL.